This T cell receptor beta chain originates from a study of blood T cell repertoires in COVID-19. Overall study context: Specimens from acute and convalescent COVID-19 originated in the United States, Italy and Spain. PBMCs, B-cell-depleted T cells, or T cells were the source of the cDNA or gDNA that made up the material.

Trimming shortened V by 1 base and J by 7 bases, and 15 bases separated the two germline ends. The CDR3 runs 15 residues. Germline assignment: CDR1 SGHKS and CDR2 YYEKEE (reference sequence). The authors' processing: Estimates of nucleated cell counts were drawn from the amplification of reference gene primers. The protocol was immunoSEQ multiplex PCR, while the TCRdb copy is restricted to in-frame clones and leaves out a portion. V, J and clone size are those of that table, while D and trimming were read from the DNA. The sample includes about 160,000 clones, 85% of them seen just once. The sample was peripheral blood. The clonotype comes from a human donor with acute or convalescent COVID-19. The donor label of this sample is uncertain. The chain uses TRBV5-5 and TRBJ1-5; D is possibly TRBD1 (5 bases). CDR3 nucleotides: TGTGCCAGCAGCTTGCAACCTCAGGGAGGACAGCCCCAGCATTTT. This sequence encodes CASSLQPQGGQPQHF.